This entry concerns a single T cell receptor (beta chain). Assay used: immunoSEQ multiplex PCR; TCRdb lists only in-frame clones, some missing. The sample records 12,000 or so clones, about 81% being singletons. These data are taken from a study of T cells after somatic rescue of genetic block. CDR1 SGHRS and CDR2 YFSETQ come from the germline V gene. The V end was cut by 4 bases, the J end by 0 bases, with 5 bases between. There are 12 residues in the CDR3. Material: peripheral blood mononuclear cells (PBMCs). V and J are TRBV5-1 and TRBJ2-7, with D uncertain. The clonotype was recovered from a boy younger than 18. The CDR3 protein is CASSPPSYEQYF. CDR3 sequence (DNA): TGCGCCAGCAGCCCTCCCTCCTACGAGCAGTACTTC.